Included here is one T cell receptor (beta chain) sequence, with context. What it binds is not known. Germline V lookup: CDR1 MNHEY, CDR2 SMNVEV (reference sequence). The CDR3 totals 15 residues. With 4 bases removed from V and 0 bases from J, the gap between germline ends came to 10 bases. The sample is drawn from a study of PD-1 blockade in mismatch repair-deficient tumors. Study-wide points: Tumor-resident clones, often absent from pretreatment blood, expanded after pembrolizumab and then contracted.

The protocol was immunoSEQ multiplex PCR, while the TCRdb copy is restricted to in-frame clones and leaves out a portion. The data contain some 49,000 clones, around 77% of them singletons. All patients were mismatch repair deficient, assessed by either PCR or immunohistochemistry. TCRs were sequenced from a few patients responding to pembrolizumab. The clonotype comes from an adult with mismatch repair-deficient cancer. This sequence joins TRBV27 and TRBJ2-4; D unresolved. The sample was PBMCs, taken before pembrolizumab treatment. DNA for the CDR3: TGTGCCAGCAGTTCCGCAGAGTCAGCCAAAAACATTCAGTACTTC. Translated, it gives CASSSAESAKNIQYF.